A selection of T cell receptor beta chains follows, all from one sample in a study of post-analysis software for immune sequencing data. Each CDR3 protein is one row after TCRdb ran MiXCR on the PCR reads. The data show roughly 620,000 distinct CDR3 sequences, 44% seen once. The sequencing input was blood. The source of these receptors is a girl aged 10 to 17 with multiple sclerosis. The CDR3 runs from the conserved cysteine through the conserved F or W. The D gene is left open where the match is weak. Expanded clones get a size class; other rows say once, few or many, or leave the size out.

D: NA; J: TRBJ1-4; V: TRBV5-1; size: NA; CDR3: CANSLSASNEKLFF; DNA: TGCGCCAACAGCTTGTCGGCCTCTAATGAAAAACTGTTTTTT
D: NA; J: TRBJ2-2; V: TRBV6-5; size: NA; CDR3: CASSAEGIGELFF; DNA: TGTGCCAGCAGTGCCGAGGGGATCGGGGAGCTGTTTTTT
D: TRBD1; J: TRBJ1-2; V: TRBV2; size: NA; CDR3: CASKPGQITYGYTF; DNA: TGTGCCAGCAAACCGGGACAGATTACCTATGGCTACACCTTC
D: TRBD1; J: TRBJ2-7; V: TRBV20-1; size: few; CDR3: CSAGDPGTGSYEQYF; DNA: TGCAGTGCTGGGGATCCCGGGACAGGTTCTTACGAGCAGTACTTC
D: NA; J: TRBJ2-7; V: TRBV27; size: few; CDR3: CASSTRDGSYEQYF; DNA: TGTGCCAGCAGTACCCGGGACGGCTCCTACGAGCAGTACTTC
D: NA; J: TRBJ2-5; V: TRBV20-1; size: NA; CDR3: CSARGLLERETQYF; DNA: TGCAGTGCTAGAGGGCTGCTAGAGCGGGAGACCCAGTACTTC
D: NA; J: TRBJ2-7; V: TRBV6-1; size: NA; CDR3: CASSENRFLFTEQYF; DNA: TGTGCCAGCAGTGAAAACAGGTTCCTATTCACCGAGCAGTACTTC
D: NA; J: TRBJ2-7; V: TRBV11-2; size: NA; CDR3: CANSYFSFGGSYEQYF; DNA: TGTGCCAACAGTTATTTTTCATTCGGGGGCTCCTACGAGCAGTACTTC
D: NA; J: TRBJ2-5; V: TRBV4-1; size: NA; CDR3: CASSQGGPGLYAEQYF; DNA: TGCGCCAGCAGCCAAGGTGGTCCAGGGCTCTACGCGGAGCAGTACTTC
D: NA; J: TRBJ1-2; V: TRBV6-1; size: few; CDR3: CASSEEGGGGYTF; DNA: TGTGCCAGCAGTGAAGAAGGGGGAGGGGGCTACACCTTC
D: TRBD2; J: TRBJ2-7; V: TRBV6-5; size: NA; CDR3: CASRSGTSGSGSYEQYF; DNA: TGTGCCAGCCGTTCCGGGACTAGCGGGAGTGGTTCCTACGAGCAGTACTTC
D: NA; J: TRBJ2-7; V: TRBV10-3; size: NA; CDR3: CAISDGEGITYEQYF; DNA: TGTGCCATCAGTGATGGTGAAGGCATAACCTACGAGCAGTACTTC
D: NA; J: TRBJ1-2; V: TRBV12-3/TRBV12-4; size: NA; CDR3: CASRPGRLYYGYTF; DNA: TGTGCCAGCAGGCCGGGGAGACTTTACTATGGCTACACCTTC
D: TRBD1; J: TRBJ1-2; V: TRBV5-1; size: NA; CDR3: CASRGTGDRAYGYTF; DNA: TGCGCCAGCAGAGGGACAGGGGATAGGGCCTATGGCTACACCTTC
D: NA; J: TRBJ2-1; V: TRBV20-1; size: few; CDR3: CSARDSGGVGNERFF; DNA: TGCAGTGCTAGAGACTCAGGAGGAGTTGGGAATGAGCGGTTCTTC
D: NA; J: TRBJ2-1; V: TRBV5-1; size: few; CDR3: CASSLATLNNEQFF; DNA: TGCGCCAGCAGCTTGGCTACCCTAAACAATGAGCAGTTCTTC
D: TRBD2; J: TRBJ2-5; V: TRBV5-6; size: once; CDR3: CASSVTSGGTQYF; DNA: TGTGCCAGCAGCGTGACTAGCGGGGGGACCCAGTACTTC
D: TRBD2; J: TRBJ2-5; V: TRBV5-1; size: NA; CDR3: CASNLRTSGQETQYF; DNA: TGCGCCAGCAACTTACGGACTAGCGGACAAGAGACCCAGTACTTC
D: NA; J: TRBJ2-3; V: TRBV5-1; size: NA; CDR3: CASSLGPGGFSSDTQYF; DNA: TGCGCCAGCAGCTTGGGTCCAGGTGGTTTCTCGTCGGATACGCAGTATTTT
D: TRBD2; J: TRBJ2-7; V: TRBV27; size: NA; CDR3: CASAGISGNYEQYF; DNA: TGTGCCAGTGCAGGGATTAGCGGGAACTACGAGCAGTACTTC
D: TRBD1; J: TRBJ1-6; V: TRBV12-3/TRBV12-4; size: NA; CDR3: CASSPLQGASPNSPLHF; DNA: TGTGCCAGCAGTCCCTTACAGGGGGCGAGTCCTAATTCACCCCTCCACTTT
D: NA; J: TRBJ1-2; V: TRBV6-5; size: few; CDR3: CASYLGGHPNYGYTF; DNA: TGTGCCAGCTACCTAGGGGGTCACCCTAACTATGGCTACACCTTC
D: NA; J: TRBJ2-1; V: TRBV12-3/TRBV12-4; size: NA; CDR3: CASSPRSRGDEQFF; DNA: TGTGCCAGCAGTCCGCGAAGCAGGGGTGATGAGCAGTTCTTC
D: NA; J: TRBJ1-2; V: TRBV12-3/TRBV12-4; size: NA; CDR3: CASSLSGAVIYGYTF; DNA: TGTGCCAGCAGTTTGTCCGGGGCGGTCATCTATGGCTACACCTTC
D: TRBD1; J: TRBJ2-7; V: TRBV2; size: few; CDR3: CASSYGQVSSYEQYF; DNA: TGTGCCAGCAGCTACGGACAGGTCAGCTCCTACGAGCAGTACTTC
D: TRBD1; J: TRBJ2-7; V: TRBV7-2; size: NA; CDR3: CASSEDRGLTEQYF; DNA: TGTGCCAGCAGTGAAGACAGGGGCCTCACCGAGCAGTACTTC
D: TRBD1; J: TRBJ2-5; V: TRBV4-1; size: few; CDR3: CASSQGQGPETQYF; DNA: TGCGCCAGCAGCCAAGGACAGGGTCCAGAGACCCAGTACTTC
D: NA; J: TRBJ1-1; V: TRBV7-9; size: few; CDR3: CASKEQGGGTEAFF; DNA: TGTGCCAGCAAAGAACAGGGAGGGGGCACTGAAGCTTTCTTT
D: NA; J: TRBJ2-1; V: TRBV5-1; size: many; CDR3: CASSPDYNEQFF; DNA: TGCGCCAGCAGCCCCGACTACAATGAGCAGTTCTTC
D: NA; J: TRBJ1-1; V: TRBV5-1; size: NA; CDR3: CASSFSTVNTEAFF; DNA: TGCGCCAGCAGTTTCTCGACTGTGAACACTGAAGCTTTCTTT
D: TRBD1; J: TRBJ1-4; V: TRBV11-2; size: few; CDR3: CASSPLTGEEKLFF; DNA: TGTGCCAGCAGCCCCCTGACAGGGGAGGAAAAACTGTTTTTT
D: NA; J: TRBJ2-7; V: TRBV12-3/TRBV12-4; size: few; CDR3: CASSPHSESSYEQYF; DNA: TGTGCCAGCAGTCCCCACTCTGAAAGCTCCTACGAGCAGTACTTC
D: NA; J: TRBJ2-1; V: TRBV5-1; size: few; CDR3: CASSLSGEGEQFF; DNA: TGCGCCAGCAGCTTATCGGGCGAGGGCGAGCAGTTCTTC
D: TRBD2; J: TRBJ2-5; V: TRBV9; size: few; CDR3: CASSVGAGGSYQETQYF; DNA: TGTGCCAGCAGCGTAGGAGCGGGGGGTTCGTACCAAGAGACCCAGTACTTC
D: NA; J: TRBJ2-7; V: TRBV7-9; size: NA; CDR3: CASSLVQGWNYEQYF; DNA: TGTGCCAGCAGCTTAGTCCAGGGGTGGAACTACGAGCAGTACTTC
D: NA; J: TRBJ1-1; V: TRBV3-1; size: NA; CDR3: CASNQDPGEAFF; DNA: TGTGCCAGCAACCAAGATCCAGGGGAAGCTTTCTTT
D: TRBD1; J: TRBJ2-7; V: TRBV6-2/TRBV6-3; size: few; CDR3: CASRDPGQSSYEQYF; DNA: TGTGCCAGTAGAGATCCGGGACAGAGCTCCTACGAGCAGTACTTC
D: TRBD1; J: TRBJ1-2; V: TRBV27; size: few; CDR3: CASSIGTGAGYTF; DNA: TGTGCCAGCAGCATCGGGACAGGGGCTGGCTACACCTTC
D: NA; J: TRBJ2-4; V: TRBV6-5; size: once; CDR3: CASSYFDPF; DNA: TGTGCCAGCAGTTATTTCGATCCCTTC
D: NA; J: TRBJ2-7; V: TRBV7-9; size: many; CDR3: CASSLIYEQYF; DNA: TGTGCCAGCAGCTTAATCTACGAGCAGTACTTC
D: NA; J: TRBJ1-2; V: TRBV12-5; size: NA; CDR3: CASGLGAGKMAYGYTF; DNA: TGTGCTAGTGGTTTGGGGGCAGGGAAAATGGCCTATGGCTACACCTTC
D: TRBD1; J: TRBJ1-6; V: TRBV20-1; size: NA; CDR3: CSARQGTANSPLHF; DNA: TGCAGTGCTAGACAAGGGACAGCAAATTCACCCCTCCACTTT
D: NA; J: TRBJ1-4; V: TRBV10-3; size: few; CDR3: CAIAQGYGVGEKLFF; DNA: TGTGCCATAGCACAGGGTTATGGCGTCGGTGAAAAACTGTTTTTT
D: NA; J: TRBJ1-1; V: TRBV6-1; size: NA; CDR3: CASRPQGGNTEAFF; DNA: TGTGCCAGCAGACCACAGGGTGGAAACACTGAAGCTTTCTTT
D: TRBD1; J: TRBJ2-5; V: TRBV7-2; size: NA; CDR3: CASNTGGAETQYF; DNA: TGTGCCAGCAACACAGGGGGCGCAGAGACCCAGTACTTC
D: TRBD2; J: TRBJ2-7; V: TRBV27; size: few; CDR3: CASSPTSGIYEQYF; DNA: TGTGCCAGCAGTCCGACTAGCGGAATCTACGAGCAGTACTTC
D: NA; J: TRBJ2-3; V: TRBV12-3/TRBV12-4; size: NA; CDR3: CASGWRSTDTQYF; DNA: TGTGCCAGCGGCTGGCGGAGCACAGATACGCAATATTTT
D: NA; J: TRBJ1-2; V: TRBV5-1; size: few; CDR3: CASSLWVNYGYTF; DNA: TGCGCCAGCAGCTTGTGGGTAAACTATGGCTACACCTTC
D: TRBD1; J: TRBJ1-5; V: TRBV6-2/TRBV6-3; size: NA; CDR3: CASSFGGTGVQPQHF; DNA: TGTGCCAGCAGTTTTGGCGGGACAGGGGTTCAGCCCCAGCATTTT